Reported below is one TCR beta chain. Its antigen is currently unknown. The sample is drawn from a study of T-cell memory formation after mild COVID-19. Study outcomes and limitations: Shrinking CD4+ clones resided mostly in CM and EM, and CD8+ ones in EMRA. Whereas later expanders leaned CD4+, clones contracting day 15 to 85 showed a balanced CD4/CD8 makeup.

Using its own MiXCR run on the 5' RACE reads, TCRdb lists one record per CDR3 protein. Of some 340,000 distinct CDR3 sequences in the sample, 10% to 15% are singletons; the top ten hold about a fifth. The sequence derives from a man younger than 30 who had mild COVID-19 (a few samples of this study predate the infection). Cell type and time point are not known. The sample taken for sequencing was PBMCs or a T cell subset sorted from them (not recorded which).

CDR3 nucleotides: TGCGCCAGCAGCCAAGGATCTCCAGGACTCAATACGCAGTATTTT. This translates into CASSQGSPGLNTQYF. The J gene is TRBJ2-3, the V gene TRBV4-1; TRBD2 might be the D (5 bases). Germline V gene sequence: CDR1 MGHRA, CDR2 YSYEKL. The CDR3 totals 15 residues. V was clipped by 1 base and J by 7 bases, with 15 bases between them.